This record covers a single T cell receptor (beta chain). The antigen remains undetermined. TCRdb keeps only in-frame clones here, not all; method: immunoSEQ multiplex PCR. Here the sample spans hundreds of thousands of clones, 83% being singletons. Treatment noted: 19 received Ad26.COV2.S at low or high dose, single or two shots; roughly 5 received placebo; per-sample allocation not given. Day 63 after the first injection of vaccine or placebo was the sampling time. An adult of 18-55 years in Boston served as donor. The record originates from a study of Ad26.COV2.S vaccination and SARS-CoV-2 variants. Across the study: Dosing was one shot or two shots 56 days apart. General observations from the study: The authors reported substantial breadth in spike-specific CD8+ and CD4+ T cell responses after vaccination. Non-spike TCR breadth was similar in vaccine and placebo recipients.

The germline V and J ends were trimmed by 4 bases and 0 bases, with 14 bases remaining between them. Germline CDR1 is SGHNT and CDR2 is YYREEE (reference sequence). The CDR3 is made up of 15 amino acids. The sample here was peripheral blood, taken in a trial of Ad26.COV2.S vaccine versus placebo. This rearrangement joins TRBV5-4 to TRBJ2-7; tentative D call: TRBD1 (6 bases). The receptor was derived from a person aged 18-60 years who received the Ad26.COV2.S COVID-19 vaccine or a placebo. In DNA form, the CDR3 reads TGTGCCAGCAGCCCAGGAGACAGGAGCTCCTACGAGCAGTACTTC. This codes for CASSPGDRSSYEQYF.